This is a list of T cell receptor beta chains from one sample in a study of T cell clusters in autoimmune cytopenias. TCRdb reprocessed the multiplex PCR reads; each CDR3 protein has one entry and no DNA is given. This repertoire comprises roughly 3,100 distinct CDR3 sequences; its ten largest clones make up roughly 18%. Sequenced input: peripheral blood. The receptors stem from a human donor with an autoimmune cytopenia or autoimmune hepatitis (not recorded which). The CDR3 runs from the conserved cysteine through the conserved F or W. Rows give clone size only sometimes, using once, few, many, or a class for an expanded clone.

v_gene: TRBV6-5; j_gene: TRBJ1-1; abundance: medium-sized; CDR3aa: CASSLLRESTEAFF
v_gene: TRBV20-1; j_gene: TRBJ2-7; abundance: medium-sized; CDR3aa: CSALALGSYEQYF
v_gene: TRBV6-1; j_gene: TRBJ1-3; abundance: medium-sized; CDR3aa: CAILNPGNTIYF
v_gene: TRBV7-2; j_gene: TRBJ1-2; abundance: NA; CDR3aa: CASNLGQALYGYTF
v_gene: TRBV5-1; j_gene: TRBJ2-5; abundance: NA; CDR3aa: CASSLTGEGETQYF
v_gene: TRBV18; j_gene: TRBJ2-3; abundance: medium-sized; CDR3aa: CASSPPTTDTQYF
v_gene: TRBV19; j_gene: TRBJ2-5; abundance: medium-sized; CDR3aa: CASQTSGGQETQYF
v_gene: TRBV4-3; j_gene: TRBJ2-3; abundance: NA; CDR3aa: CASSQDSGLATQYF
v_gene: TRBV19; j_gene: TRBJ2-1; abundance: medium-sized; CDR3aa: CASSIPSGGANEQFF
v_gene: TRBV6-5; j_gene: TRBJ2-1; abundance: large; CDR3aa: CASSYGNEQFF
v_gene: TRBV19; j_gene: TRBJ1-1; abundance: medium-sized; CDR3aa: CASRRQGITEAFF
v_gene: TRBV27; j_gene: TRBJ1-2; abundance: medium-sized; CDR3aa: CASRPTWTGGSRSGYTF
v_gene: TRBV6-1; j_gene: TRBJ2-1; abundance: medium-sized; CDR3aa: CASLSRPRLAASPYNEQFF
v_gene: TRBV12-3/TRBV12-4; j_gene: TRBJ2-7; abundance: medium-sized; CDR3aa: CASSPGDIFPYEQYF
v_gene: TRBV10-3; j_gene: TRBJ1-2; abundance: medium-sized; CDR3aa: CAISPTDDPGLYGYTF
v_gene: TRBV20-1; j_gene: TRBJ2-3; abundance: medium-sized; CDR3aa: CSARDLAESPADTQYF
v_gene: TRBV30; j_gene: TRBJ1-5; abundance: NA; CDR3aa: CAWEGPTQSAQHF
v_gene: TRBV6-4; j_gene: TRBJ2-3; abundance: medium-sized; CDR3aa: CASSDSYRGKTDTQYF
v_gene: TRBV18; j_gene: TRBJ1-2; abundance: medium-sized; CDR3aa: CASSPAGKDGYTF
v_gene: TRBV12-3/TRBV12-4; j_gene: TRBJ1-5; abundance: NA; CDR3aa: CASSQGVYSNQPQHF
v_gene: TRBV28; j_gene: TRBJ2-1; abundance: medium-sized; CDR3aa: CASSLSTNSYNEQFF
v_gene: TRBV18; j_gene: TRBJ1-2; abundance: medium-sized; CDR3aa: CASSQGAPGYTF
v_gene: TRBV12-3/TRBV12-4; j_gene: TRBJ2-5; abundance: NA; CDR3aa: CASSYGEWETQYF
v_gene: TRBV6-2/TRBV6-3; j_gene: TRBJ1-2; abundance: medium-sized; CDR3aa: CASSLAGSDYTF
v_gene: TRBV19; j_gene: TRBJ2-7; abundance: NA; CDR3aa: CASSEQGAQQQYF
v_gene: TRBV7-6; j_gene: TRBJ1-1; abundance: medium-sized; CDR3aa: CASSQDDNTEAFF
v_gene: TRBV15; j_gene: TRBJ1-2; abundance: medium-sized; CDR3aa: CATSRDGWYGYTF
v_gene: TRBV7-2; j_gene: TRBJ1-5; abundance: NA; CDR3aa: CASSLGGDRRVQPQHF
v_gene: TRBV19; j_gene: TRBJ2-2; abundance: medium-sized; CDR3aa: CASSIEASNTGELFF
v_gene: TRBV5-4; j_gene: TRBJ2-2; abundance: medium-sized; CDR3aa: CASSLRQGNTGELFF
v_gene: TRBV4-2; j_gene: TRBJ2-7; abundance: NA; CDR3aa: CASSQDKGAIPPYEQYF
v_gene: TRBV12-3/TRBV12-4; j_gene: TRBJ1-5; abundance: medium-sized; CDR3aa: CASSLDGTNQPQHF
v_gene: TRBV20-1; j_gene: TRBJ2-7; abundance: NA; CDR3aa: CGGAWGSEQYF
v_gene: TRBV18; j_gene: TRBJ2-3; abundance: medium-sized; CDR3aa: CASSRVDTQYF
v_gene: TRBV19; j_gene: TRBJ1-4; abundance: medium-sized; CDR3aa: CASSTDRGREKLFF
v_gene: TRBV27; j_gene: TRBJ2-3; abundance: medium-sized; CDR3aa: CASSTPRGGTDTQYF
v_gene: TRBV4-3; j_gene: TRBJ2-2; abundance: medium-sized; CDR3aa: CASSQVGGTGELFF
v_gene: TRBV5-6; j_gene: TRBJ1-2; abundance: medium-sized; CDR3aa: CASSLGHGSYTF
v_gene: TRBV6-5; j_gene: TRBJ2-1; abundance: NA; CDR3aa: CASSYLAGALNEQFF
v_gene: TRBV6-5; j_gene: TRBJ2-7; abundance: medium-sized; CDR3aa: CASSYGQGGISYEQYF